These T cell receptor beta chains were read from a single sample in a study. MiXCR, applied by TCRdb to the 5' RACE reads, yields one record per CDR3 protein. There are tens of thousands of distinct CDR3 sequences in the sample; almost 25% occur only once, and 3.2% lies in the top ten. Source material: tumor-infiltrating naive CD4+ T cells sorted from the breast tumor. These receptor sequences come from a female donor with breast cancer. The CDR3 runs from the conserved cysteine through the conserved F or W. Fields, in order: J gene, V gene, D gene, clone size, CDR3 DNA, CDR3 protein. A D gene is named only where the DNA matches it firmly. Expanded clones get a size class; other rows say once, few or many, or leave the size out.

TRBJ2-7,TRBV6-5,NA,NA,TGTGCCAGCAGTTACTCGGGACCCTACGAGCAGTACTTC,CASSYSGPYEQYF
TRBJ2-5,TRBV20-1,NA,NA,TGCAGTGCAGCCGGGGCCTCTCAAGAGACCCAGTACTTC,CSAAGASQETQYF
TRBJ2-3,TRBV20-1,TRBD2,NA,TGCAGTGCTCCCCGGGGGGGGATTGTAACAGATACGCAGTATTTT,CSAPRGGIVTDTQYF
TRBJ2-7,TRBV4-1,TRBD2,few,TGCGCCAGCAGCCTCAGGGAGGGTACTAGTCAATACTTC,CASSLREGTSQYF
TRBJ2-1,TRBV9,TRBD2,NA,TGTGCCAGCAGCGTAGGACTAGCGGATCCCAATGAGCAGTTCTTC,CASSVGLADPNEQFF
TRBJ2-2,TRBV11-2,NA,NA,TGTGCCAGCAGCTCCCCCCGAACTACCGGGGAGCTGTTTTTT,CASSSPRTTGELFF
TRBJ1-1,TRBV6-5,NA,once,TGTGCCAGCAGTTTTAACGGACGGAACACTGAAGCTTTCTTT,CASSFNGRNTEAFF
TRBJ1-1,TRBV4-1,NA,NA,TGCGCCAGCAGCCAAGATCGTGCCAGTCGAGCTTTCTTT,CASSQDRASRAFF
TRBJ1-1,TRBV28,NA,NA,TGTGCCGGCAGTTTATGGGGAGGGACTGAAGCTTTCTTT,CAGSLWGGTEAFF
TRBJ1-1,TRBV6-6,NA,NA,TGTGCCAGCAGTTACCTTACAGAGAACACTGAAGCTTTCTTT,CASSYLTENTEAFF
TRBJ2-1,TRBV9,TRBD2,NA,TGTGCCAGCAGCGTAGCCGGGACTAGTGGATCTTACAATGAGCAGTTCTTC,CASSVAGTSGSYNEQFF
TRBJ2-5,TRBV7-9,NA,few,TGTGCCAGCATCCGAGGGGTAGGAGAGACCCAGTACTTC,CASIRGVGETQYF
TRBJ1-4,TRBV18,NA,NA,TGTGCCAGCTCACCAGGATCTAATGAAGAACTGTTTTTT,CASSPGSNEELFF
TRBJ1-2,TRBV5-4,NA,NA,TGTGCCAGCAGCTGGGACGGGAACTATGGCTACACCTTC,CASSWDGNYGYTF
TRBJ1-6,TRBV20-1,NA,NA,TGCAGTGCTAGTGACGGGTTCGGGAGGGGGGTGAATTCACCCCTCCACTTT,CSASDGFGRGVNSPLHF
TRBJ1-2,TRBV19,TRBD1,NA,TGTGCCAGTAGTCGACAGGGGGGTAACTATGGCTACACCTTC,CASSRQGGNYGYTF
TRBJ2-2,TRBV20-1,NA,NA,TGCAGTGTCGGTGGCAGACCCACCGGGGAGCTGTTTTTT,CSVGGRPTGELFF
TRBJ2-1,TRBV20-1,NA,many,TGCAGTGCTACCCGCGGGACCTCCTACAATGAGCAGTTCTTC,CSATRGTSYNEQFF
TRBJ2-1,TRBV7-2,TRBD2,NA,TGTGCCAGCAGCTCGACTGGCGGGAGACGCGATGAGCAGTTCTTC,CASSSTGGRRDEQFF
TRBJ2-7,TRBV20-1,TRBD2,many,TGCAGTGCGCGACTAGCGGGGAACTACGAGCAGTACTTC,CSARLAGNYEQYF
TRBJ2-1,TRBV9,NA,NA,TGTGCCGGCAGCTCCACCGGGATTTCTTATGGGAATGAGCAGTTCTTC,CAGSSTGISYGNEQFF
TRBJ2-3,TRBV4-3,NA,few,TGCGCCAGCAGCCCGTTACTGGCGGATACGCAGTATTTT,CASSPLLADTQYF
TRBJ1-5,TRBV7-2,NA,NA,TGTGCCAGCAGCTACCAGGGGCAGGGCGGTGCCAGCAATCAGCCCCAGCATTTT,CASSYQGQGGASNQPQHF
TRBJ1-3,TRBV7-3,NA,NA,TGTGCCAGCAGCTTAAGGCCAGGAAACACCATATATTTT,CASSLRPGNTIYF
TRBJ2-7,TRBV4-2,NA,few,TGTGCCAGCAGCCAAGAATCCGGAATGCGCGAGCAGTACTTC,CASSQESGMREQYF
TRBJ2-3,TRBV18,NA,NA,TGTGCCAGCTCACCTTCGCGAGGAGATACGCAGTATTTT,CASSPSRGDTQYF
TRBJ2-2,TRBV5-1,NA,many,TGCGCCAGCAGCTCCCACGACAGCCCAAAGAACACCGGGGAGCTGTTTTTT,CASSSHDSPKNTGELFF
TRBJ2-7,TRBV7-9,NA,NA,TGTGCCAGCAGCCTACAGGACTACGAGCAGTACTTC,CASSLQDYEQYF
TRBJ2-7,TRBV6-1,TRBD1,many,TGTGCCAGCAGTAACAGTCCTGGACAGGGATTCTACGAGCAGTACTTC,CASSNSPGQGFYEQYF
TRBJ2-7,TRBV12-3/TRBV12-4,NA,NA,TGTGCCAGCTGGATAGGGAGGGGGGAGCAGTACTTC,CASWIGRGEQYF
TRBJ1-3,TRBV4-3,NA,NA,TGCGCCAGCAGCCAAGCAAGGGGGGGCACCATATATTTT,CASSQARGGTIYF